A selection of T cell receptor beta chains follows, all from one sample in a study of blood T cell repertoires in COVID-19. TCRdb's table, derived via immunoSEQ multiplex PCR, lists solely in-frame clones and lacks some. The profile shows more than 200,000 clones, about nine tenths of them singletons. The specimen was PBMCs or T cells enriched from blood (not recorded which). Receptor source: a man aged 30-40 years in a cohort exposed to, infected with or recovered from COVID-19 (not recorded which). Both conserved end residues are trimmed from each CDR3. Each record gives: clone size, V gene, D gene, J gene, CDR3 protein. The D gene is left open where the match is weak. Only part of the rows carry a size: once, few, many, or a class if the clone is expanded.

abundance: -
v_gene: TRBV7-9
d_gene: -
j_gene: TRBJ1-4
CDR3aa: ASSPWTEEKLF

abundance: -
v_gene: TRBV10-3
d_gene: TRBD1
j_gene: TRBJ1-6
CDR3aa: AIRGTGDNSPLH

abundance: many
v_gene: TRBV19
d_gene: -
j_gene: TRBJ1-5
CDR3aa: ASSIQGSNQPQH

abundance: -
v_gene: TRBV2
d_gene: TRBD1
j_gene: TRBJ1-5
CDR3aa: ASRGGQSSNQPQH

abundance: -
v_gene: TRBV5-5
d_gene: -
j_gene: TRBJ2-1
CDR3aa: ASSLATAYNEQF

abundance: -
v_gene: TRBV4-1
d_gene: TRBD1
j_gene: TRBJ2-6
CDR3aa: ASSQPTGPNSGANVLT

abundance: -
v_gene: TRBV19
d_gene: -
j_gene: TRBJ2-1
CDR3aa: ASSHKQGPFISYNEQF

abundance: -
v_gene: TRBV7-2
d_gene: -
j_gene: TRBJ1-2
CDR3aa: ASSSFTTANYGYT

abundance: -
v_gene: TRBV15
d_gene: -
j_gene: TRBJ1-6
CDR3aa: ATTRRGPNSPLH

abundance: -
v_gene: TRBV6-2/TRBV6-3
d_gene: -
j_gene: TRBJ2-1
CDR3aa: ASSLNPSRNEQF

abundance: -
v_gene: TRBV10-1
d_gene: -
j_gene: TRBJ1-5
CDR3aa: ASSENRAGQPQH

abundance: -
v_gene: TRBV27
d_gene: TRBD2
j_gene: TRBJ2-7
CDR3aa: ASSLRGGSGEQY

abundance: -
v_gene: TRBV4-1
d_gene: TRBD2
j_gene: TRBJ2-7
CDR3aa: ASGEVFGREAGSYEQY

abundance: -
v_gene: TRBV6-1
d_gene: TRBD2
j_gene: TRBJ2-5
CDR3aa: ASSATSGSPVETQY

abundance: -
v_gene: TRBV10-3
d_gene: -
j_gene: TRBJ2-7
CDR3aa: AISRDNYEQY

abundance: -
v_gene: TRBV6-2/TRBV6-3
d_gene: TRBD2
j_gene: TRBJ2-7
CDR3aa: ASSASGSFSYEQY

abundance: -
v_gene: TRBV2
d_gene: TRBD2
j_gene: TRBJ2-5
CDR3aa: ASTRVAGASQETQY

abundance: -
v_gene: TRBV11-3
d_gene: -
j_gene: TRBJ2-4
CDR3aa: ASSSGGKNIQY